This paragraph reports one TCR beta chain. Its specificity is unknown. This specimen comes from a study of T cell responses to AZD1222 COVID-19 vaccine. Overall study results and limits: Repertoire collection took place solely once the T cell response had peaked. Baseline seropositivity characterized only six AZD1222 recipients.

Some clones are missing from TCRdb's copy, which holds only in-frame ones; the method was immunoSEQ multiplex PCR. The repertoire has roughly 100,000 clones, about 88% of them found once; the top ten carry about 40%. The V gene's germline CDR1 is MDHEN and CDR2 SYDVKM. The CDR3 has 10 amino acids. V gave up 8 bases and J gave up 11 bases, with 10 bases separating them. The sequencing used peripheral blood, collected 28 days after the second AZD1222 dose. The chain recombines TRBV28 with TRBJ2-1; no reliable D call. The source is an adult who received the AZD1222 COVID-19 vaccine. The CDR3: CASPSQKQFF. In DNA form, the CDR3 reads TGTGCCAGCCCTAGTCAAAAGCAGTTCTTC.